The present entry profiles one T cell receptor beta chain with its context. The CDR3 has 14 residues. Deletions cut 4 bases from V and 0 bases from J, with 9 bases between. Germline V gene sequence: CDR1 SEHNR, CDR2 FQNEAQ (reference sequence). Researchers report isolating at least 6 million PBMCs per sample. Per sample, at least 6 micrograms of total RNA were extracted. This specimen comes from a study of blood T cells in healthy people across ages. Study at large: About one barcoded beta molecule per two T cells was captured by template switching.

A second 7 to 11 cycle PCR used barcoded and J-beta primers. TCRdb redid the calling of the 5' RACE reads with MiXCR, one entry per CDR3 protein. Seen here are 700,000 to 950,000 distinct CDR3 sequences, approximately 43% observed once, and the top ten hold roughly 20%. What was sequenced was blood. The genes are TRBV7-9 and TRBJ1-1, with D possibly being TRBD1 (5 bases). The sequence was collected from a woman aged 55-75 years in good health. CDR3 sequence: CASSSGDLNTEAFF. In DNA, the CDR3 is TGTGCCAGCAGCTCCGGGGACCTGAACACTGAAGCTTTCTTT.